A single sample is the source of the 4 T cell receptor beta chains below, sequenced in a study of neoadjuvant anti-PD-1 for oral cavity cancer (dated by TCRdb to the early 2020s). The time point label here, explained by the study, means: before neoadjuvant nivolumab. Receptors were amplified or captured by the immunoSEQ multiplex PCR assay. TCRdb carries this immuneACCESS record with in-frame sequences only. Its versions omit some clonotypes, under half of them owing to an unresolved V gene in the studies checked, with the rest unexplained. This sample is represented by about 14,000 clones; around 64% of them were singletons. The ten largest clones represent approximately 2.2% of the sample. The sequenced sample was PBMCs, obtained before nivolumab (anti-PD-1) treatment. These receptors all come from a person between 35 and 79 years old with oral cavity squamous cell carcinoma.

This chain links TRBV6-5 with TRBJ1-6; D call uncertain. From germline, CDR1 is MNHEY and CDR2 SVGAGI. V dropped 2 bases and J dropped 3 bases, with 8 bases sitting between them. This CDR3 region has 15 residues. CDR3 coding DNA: TGTGCCAGCAGTTACGAGGGTTACTATAATTCACCCCTCCACTTT. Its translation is CASSYEGYYNSPLHF.

The CDR3 spells CASSFMGLPSGYTF. CDR3 sequence (DNA): TGTGCCAGCAGTTTTATGGGACTGCCGTCTGGCTACACCTTC. The chain recombines TRBV28 with TRBJ1-2, with a possible D match to TRBD1 (5 bases). The V end lost 3 bases, the J end lost 7 bases, and 15 bases lay between the germline ends. This CDR3 has 14 amino acids. CDR1 and CDR2 from the germline V gene are MDHEN and SYDVKM.

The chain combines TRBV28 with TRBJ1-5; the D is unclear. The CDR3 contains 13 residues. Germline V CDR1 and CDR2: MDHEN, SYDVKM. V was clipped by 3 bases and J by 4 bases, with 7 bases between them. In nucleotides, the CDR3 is TGTGCCAGCAGTTTCGAGAGGAATCAGCCCCAGCATTTT. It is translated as CASSFERNQPQHF. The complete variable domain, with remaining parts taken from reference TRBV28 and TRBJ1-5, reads DVKVTQSSRYLVKRTGEKVFLECVQDMDHENMFWYRQDPGLGLRLIYFSYDVKMKEKGDIPEGYSVSREKKERFSLILESASTNQTSMYLCASSFERNQPQHFGDGTRLSIL.

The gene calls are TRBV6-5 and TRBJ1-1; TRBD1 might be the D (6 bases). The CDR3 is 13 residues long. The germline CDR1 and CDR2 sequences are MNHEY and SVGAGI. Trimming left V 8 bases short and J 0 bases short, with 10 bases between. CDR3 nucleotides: TGTGCCAGCGAGGGACACTTGAACACTGAAGCTTTCTTT. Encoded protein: CASEGHLNTEAFF.